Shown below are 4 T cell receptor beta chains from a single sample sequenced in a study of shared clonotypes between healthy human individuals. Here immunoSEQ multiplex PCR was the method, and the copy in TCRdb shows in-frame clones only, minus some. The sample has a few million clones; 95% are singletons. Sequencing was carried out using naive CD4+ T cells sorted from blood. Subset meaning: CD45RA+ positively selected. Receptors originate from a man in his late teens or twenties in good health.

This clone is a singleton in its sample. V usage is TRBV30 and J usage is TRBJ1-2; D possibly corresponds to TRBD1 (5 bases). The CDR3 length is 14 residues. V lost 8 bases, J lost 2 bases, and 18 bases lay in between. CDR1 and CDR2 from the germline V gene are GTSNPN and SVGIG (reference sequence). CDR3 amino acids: CAGVTGGSNYGYTF. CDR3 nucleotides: TGTGCCGGGGTCACGGGGGGGTCCAACTATGGCTACACCTTC.

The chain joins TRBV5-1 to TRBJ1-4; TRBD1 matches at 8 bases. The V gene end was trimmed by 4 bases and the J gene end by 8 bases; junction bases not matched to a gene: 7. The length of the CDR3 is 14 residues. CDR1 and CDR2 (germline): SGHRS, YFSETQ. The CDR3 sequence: CASSPDRGQEKLFF. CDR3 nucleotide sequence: TGCGCCAGCAGCCCCGACAGGGGTCAGGAAAAACTGTTTTTT.

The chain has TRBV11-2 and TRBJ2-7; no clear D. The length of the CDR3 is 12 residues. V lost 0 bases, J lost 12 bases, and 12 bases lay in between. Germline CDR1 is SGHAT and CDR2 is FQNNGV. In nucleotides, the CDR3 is TGTGCCAGCAGCTTAGACGCAGGACCCAGGTACTTC. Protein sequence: CASSLDAGPRYF. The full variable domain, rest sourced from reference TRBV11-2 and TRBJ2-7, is EAGVAQSPRYKIIEKRQSVAFWCNPISGHATLYWYQQILGQGPKLLIQFQNNGVVDDSQLPKDRFSAERLKGVDSTLKIQPAKLEDSAVYLCASSLDAGPRYFGPGTRLTVT.

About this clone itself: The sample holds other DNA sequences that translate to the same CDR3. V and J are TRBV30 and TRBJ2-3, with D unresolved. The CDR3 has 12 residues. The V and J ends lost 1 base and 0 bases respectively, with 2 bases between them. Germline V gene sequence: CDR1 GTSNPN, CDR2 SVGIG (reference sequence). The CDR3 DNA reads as TGTGCCTGGAGTGACAGCACAGATACGCAGTATTTT. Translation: CAWSDSTDTQYF.